Below, one T cell receptor beta chain is given with its context. Its matching antigen is unknown. The sequence runs out 3 residues before the end of the CDR3; the remainder is reconstructed from the germline J gene. The data were obtained in a study of T cells in women clearing cervical HPV infection. Across the study: Donors had HPV16-related CIN3 or worse; 2 had invasive cancer. Case blood was drawn when the lesion was first found; control blood after infection became undetectable. Findings of the study overall: Cases carried less TRBV6-7 than controls: roughly 0.11% versus 0.16%. CIN3+ cases had significantly higher TCR repertoire richness than controls, but evenness did not differ.

Assay used: immunoSEQ multiplex PCR; TCRdb lists only in-frame clones, some missing. The sample includes roughly 40,000 clones. Germline CDR1 is ENHRY and CDR2 is SYGVKD. The CDR3 has 12 amino acids. Trimming cost V 7 bases and J 4 bases; bases outside gene matches: 2. The TCR originated in a woman aged 18-70 years with a cervical HPV16 infection that either progressed to CIN3+ or cleared (not recorded which). Source material: blood buffy coat. V usage is TRBV10-3 and J usage is TRBJ2-3, with TRBD2 identical over 7 bases. CDR3 DNA (partial): TGTGCCATCATGGGGGGGGCAGATACG. This translates into CAIMGGADT. The complete CDR3 reads CAIMGGADTQYF.